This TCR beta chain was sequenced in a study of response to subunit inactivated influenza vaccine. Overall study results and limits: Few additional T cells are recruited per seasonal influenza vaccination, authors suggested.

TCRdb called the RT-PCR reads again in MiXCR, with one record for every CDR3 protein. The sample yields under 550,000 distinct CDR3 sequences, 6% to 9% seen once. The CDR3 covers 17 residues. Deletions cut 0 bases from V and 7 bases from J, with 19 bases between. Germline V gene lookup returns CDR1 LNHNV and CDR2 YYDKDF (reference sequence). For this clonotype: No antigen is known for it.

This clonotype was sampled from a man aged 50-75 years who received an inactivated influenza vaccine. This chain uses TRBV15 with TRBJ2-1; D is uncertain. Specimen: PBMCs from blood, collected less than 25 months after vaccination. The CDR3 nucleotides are TGTGCCACCAGCAGAGATCTCGTGGCACCCGAACGGAATGAGCAGTTCTTC. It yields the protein CATSRDLVAPERNEQFF.